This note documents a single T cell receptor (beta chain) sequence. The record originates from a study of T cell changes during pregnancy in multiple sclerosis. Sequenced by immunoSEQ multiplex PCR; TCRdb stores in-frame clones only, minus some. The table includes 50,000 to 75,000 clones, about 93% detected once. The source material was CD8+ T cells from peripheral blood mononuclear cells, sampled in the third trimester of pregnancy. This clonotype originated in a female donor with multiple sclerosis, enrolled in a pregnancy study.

The DNA for the CDR3 is TGTGCCAGCAGCCAATATAATCTAGCGCGAAACAATGAGCAGTTCTTC. Encoded protein: CASSQYNLARNNEQFF. J is TRBJ2-1 and V is TRBV16, with a weak D call TRBD2 (6 bases). The V gene lost 1 base and the J gene lost 5 bases, with 15 bases spanning the gap. The CDR3 covers 16 residues. Germline CDR1 reads KGHSY; CDR2 reads FQNENV.